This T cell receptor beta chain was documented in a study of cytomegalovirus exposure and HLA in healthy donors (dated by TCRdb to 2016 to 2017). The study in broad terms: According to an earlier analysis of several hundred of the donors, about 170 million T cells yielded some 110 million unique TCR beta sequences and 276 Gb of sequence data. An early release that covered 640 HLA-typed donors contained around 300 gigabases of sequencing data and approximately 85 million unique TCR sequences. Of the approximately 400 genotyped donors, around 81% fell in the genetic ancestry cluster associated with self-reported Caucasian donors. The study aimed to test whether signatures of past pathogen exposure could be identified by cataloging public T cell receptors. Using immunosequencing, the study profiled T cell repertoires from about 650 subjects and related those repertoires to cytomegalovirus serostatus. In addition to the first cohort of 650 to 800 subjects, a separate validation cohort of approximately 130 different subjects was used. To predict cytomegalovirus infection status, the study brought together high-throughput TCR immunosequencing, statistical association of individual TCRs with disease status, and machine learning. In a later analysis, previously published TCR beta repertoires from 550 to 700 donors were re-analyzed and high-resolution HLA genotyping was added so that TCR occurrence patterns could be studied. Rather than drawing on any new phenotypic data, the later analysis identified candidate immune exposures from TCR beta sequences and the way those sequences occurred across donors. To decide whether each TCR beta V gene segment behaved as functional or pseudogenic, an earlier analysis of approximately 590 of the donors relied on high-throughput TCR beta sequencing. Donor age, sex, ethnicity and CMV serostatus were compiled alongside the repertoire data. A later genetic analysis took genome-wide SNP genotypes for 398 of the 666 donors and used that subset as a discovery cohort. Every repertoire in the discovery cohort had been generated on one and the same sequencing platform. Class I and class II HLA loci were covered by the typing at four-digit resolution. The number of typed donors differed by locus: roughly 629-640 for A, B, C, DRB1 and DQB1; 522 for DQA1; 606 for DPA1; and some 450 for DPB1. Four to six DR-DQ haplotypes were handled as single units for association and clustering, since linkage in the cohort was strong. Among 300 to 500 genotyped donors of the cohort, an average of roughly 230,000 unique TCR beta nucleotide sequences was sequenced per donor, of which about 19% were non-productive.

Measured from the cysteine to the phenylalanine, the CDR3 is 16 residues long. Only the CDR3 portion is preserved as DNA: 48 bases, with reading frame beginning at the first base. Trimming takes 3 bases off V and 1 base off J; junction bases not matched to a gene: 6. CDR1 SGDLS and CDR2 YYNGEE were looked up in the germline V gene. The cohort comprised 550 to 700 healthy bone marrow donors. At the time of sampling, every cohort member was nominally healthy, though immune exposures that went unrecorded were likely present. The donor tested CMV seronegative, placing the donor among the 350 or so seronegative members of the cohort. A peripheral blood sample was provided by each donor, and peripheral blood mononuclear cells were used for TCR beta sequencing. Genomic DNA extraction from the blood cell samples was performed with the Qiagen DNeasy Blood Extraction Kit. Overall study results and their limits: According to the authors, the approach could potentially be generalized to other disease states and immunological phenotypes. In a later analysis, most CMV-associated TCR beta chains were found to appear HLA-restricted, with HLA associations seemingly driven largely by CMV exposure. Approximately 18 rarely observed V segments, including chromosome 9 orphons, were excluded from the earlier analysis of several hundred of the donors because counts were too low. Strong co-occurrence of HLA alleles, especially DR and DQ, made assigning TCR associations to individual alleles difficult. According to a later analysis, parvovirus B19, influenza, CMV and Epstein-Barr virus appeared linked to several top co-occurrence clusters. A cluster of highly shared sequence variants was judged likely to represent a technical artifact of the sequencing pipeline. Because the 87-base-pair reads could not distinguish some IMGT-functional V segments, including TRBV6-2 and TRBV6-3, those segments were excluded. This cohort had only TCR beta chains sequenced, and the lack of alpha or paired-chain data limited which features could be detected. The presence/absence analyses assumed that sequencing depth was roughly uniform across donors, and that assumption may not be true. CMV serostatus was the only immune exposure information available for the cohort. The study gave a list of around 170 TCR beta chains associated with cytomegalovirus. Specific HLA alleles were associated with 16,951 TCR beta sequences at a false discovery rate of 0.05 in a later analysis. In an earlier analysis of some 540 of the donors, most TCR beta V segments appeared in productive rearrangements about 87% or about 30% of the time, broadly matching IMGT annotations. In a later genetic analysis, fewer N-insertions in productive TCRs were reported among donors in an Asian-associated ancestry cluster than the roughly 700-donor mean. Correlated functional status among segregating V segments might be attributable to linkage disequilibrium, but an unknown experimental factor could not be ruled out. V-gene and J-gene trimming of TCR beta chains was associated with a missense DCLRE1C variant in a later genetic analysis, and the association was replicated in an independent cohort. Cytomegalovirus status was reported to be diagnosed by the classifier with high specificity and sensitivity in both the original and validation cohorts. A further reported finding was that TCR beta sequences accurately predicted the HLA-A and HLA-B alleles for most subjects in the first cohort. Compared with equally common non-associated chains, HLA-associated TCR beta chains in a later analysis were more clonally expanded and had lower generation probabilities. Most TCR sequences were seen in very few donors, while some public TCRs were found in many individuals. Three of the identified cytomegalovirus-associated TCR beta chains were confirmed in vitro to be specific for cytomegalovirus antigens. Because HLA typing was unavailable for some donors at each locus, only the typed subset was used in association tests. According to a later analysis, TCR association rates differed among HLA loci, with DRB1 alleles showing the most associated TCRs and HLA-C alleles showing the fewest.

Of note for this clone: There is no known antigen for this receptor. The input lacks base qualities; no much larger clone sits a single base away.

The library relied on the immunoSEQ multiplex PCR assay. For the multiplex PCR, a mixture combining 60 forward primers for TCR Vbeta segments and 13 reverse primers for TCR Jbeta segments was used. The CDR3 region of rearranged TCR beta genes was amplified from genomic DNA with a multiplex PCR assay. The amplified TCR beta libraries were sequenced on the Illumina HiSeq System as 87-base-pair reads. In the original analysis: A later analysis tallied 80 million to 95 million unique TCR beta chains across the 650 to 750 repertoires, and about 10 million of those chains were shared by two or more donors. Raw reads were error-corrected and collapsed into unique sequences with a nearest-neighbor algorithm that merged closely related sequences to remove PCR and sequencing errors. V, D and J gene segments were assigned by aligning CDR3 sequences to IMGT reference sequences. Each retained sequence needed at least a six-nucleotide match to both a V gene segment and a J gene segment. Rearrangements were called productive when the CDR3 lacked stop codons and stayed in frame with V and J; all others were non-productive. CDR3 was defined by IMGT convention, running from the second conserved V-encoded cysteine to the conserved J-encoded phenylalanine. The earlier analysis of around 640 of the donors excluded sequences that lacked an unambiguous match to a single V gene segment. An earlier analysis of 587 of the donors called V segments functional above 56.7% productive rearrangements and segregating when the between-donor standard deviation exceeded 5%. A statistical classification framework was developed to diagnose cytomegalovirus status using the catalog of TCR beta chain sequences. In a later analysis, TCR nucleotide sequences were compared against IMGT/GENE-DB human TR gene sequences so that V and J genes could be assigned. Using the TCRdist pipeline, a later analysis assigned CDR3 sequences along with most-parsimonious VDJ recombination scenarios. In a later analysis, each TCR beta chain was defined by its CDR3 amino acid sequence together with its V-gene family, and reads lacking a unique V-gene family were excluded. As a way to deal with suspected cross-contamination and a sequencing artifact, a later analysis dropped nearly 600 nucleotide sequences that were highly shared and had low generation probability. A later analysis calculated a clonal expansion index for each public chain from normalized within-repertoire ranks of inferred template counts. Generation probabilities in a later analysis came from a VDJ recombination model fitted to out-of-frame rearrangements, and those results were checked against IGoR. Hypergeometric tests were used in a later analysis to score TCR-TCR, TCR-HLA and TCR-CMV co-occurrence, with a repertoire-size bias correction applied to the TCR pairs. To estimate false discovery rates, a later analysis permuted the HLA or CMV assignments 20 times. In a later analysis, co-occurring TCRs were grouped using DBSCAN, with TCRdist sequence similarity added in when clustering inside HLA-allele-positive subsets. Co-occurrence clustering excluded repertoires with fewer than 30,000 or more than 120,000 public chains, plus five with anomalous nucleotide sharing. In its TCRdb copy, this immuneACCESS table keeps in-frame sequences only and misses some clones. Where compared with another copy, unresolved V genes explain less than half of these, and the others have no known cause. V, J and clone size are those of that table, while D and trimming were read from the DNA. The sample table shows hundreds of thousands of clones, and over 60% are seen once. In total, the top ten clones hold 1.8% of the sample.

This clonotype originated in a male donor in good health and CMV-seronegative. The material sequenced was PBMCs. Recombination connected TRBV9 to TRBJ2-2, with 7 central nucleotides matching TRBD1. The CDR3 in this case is CASSGTGTVNTGELFF. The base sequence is TGTGCCAGCAGCGGCACCGGGACAGTGAACACCGGGGAGCTGTTTTTT.